This T cell receptor beta chain emerged from a study of Ad26.COV2.S vaccination and SARS-CoV-2 variants. Trimming took off 5 bases at V and 6 bases at J, with 17 bases between the two ends. The CDR3 consists of 14 residues. In germline, CDR1 is SEHNR, CDR2 FQNEAQ (reference sequence). Study-level findings and limits: Comparability of non-spike TCR breadth was observed across vaccine and placebo recipients. The authors reported substantial breadth in spike-specific CD8+ and CD4+ T cell responses after vaccination. Spike-specific TCR breadth in vaccine recipients exceeded that seen in placebo recipients.

As to this clone: Its antigen is unknown.

Some clones are missing from TCRdb's copy, which holds only in-frame ones; the method was immunoSEQ multiplex PCR. The table includes 85,000 to 120,000 clones, over 70% detected once. The chain links TRBV7-9 to TRBJ2-7; no reliable D call. Material: peripheral blood, obtained after recovery from COVID-19. This TCR came from a human donor who had recovered from COVID-19. The CDR3 DNA sequence: TGTGCCAGCAGCCCACCGGGCCTTAAGACCGAGCAGTACTTC. Translation gives CASSPPGLKTEQYF.